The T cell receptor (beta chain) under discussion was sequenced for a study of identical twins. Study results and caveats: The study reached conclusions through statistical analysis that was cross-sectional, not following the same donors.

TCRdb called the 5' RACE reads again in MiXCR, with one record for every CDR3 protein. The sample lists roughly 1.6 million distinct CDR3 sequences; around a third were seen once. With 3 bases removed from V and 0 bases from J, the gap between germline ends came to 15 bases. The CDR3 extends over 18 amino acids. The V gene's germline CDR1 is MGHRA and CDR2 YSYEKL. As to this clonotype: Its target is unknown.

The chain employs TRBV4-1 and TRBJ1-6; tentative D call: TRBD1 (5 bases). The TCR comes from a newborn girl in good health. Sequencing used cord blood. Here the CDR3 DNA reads TGCGCCAGCAGCCAGGGGCTCGGACGGGTCTCCTATAATTCACCCCTCCACTTT. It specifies CASSQGLGRVSYNSPLHF.